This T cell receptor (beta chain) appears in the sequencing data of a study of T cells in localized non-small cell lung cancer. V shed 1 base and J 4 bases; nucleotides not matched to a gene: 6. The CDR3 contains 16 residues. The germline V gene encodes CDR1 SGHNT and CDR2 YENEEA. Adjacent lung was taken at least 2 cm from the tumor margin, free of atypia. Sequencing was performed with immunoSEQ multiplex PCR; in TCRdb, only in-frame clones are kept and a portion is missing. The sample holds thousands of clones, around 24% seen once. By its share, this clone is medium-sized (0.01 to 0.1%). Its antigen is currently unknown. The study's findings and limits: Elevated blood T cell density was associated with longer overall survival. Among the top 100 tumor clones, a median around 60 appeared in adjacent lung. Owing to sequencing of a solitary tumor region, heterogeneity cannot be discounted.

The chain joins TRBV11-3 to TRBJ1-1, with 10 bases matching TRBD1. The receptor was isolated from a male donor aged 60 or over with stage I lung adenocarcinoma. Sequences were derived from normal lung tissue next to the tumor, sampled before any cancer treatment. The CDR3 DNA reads TGTGCCAGCAGCTTAGGACAGGGGGCTGATATCACTGAAGCTTTCTTT. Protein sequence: CASSLGQGADITEAFF.